These 30 T cell receptor beta chains originate from one sample sequenced in a study of T cell responses to AZD1222 COVID-19 vaccine. Here immunoSEQ multiplex PCR was the method, and the copy in TCRdb shows in-frame clones only, minus some. The sample comprises 100,000 to 150,000 clones, approximately 86% of which are singletons, and roughly 12% rests with the top ten. Here the sequenced sample was peripheral blood, taken on day 0 of AZD1222 vaccination. Receptors originate from an adult in good health.

The CDR3: CASRGYNSPLHF. Here the CDR3 DNA reads TGTGCCTCCAGGGGCTATAATTCACCCCTCCACTTT. The chain recombines TRBV27 with TRBJ1-6, with TRBD1 as a possible D gene (6 bases). The V and J ends lost 11 bases and 3 bases respectively, with 8 bases between them. The CDR3 length is 12 residues. CDR1 and CDR2 from the germline V gene are MNHEY and SMNVEV (reference sequence).

The rearrangement uses TRBV5-4 and TRBJ2-7, with D perhaps matching TRBD1 or TRBD2 (5 bases each). Germline V gives CDR1 SGHNT, CDR2 YYREEE (reference sequence). The V and J ends lost 4 bases and 5 bases respectively, with 19 bases between them. The CDR3 consists of 15 residues. CDR3 in amino acids: CASSRPGARPHEQYF. The CDR3 DNA sequence: TGTGCCAGCAGCCGACCCGGGGCGCGGCCCCACGAGCAGTACTTC.

This chain uses TRBV7-2 with TRBJ2-2; maybe TRBD1 (7 bases). From germline, CDR1 is SGHTA and CDR2 FQGNSA. V lost 5 bases, J lost 5 bases, and 15 bases lay in between. This CDR3 is built from 15 residues. CDR3 nucleotide sequence: TGTGCCAGCAGCCTAAAGACAGGGAGGACCGGGGAGCTGTTTTTT. Translated: CASSLKTGRTGELFF. The whole variable domain, remainder taken from reference TRBV7-2 and TRBJ2-2, is GAGVSQSPSNKVTEKGKDVELRCDPISGHTALYWYRQSLGQGLEFLIYFQGNSAPDKSGLPSDRFSAERTGGSVSTLTIQRTQQEDSAVYLCASSLKTGRTGELFFGEGSRLTVL.

The J gene is TRBJ2-5, the V gene TRBV9, with D maybe TRBD1 (5 bases). The CDR3 totals 13 residues. V was pared by 10 bases and J by 2 bases, with 15 bases between. CDR1 and CDR2 from the germline V gene are SGDLS and YYNGEE. The CDR3 loop reads CASAPPGQETQYF. CDR3 DNA: TGTGCCTCCGCCCCTCCAGGGCAAGAGACCCAGTACTTC.

This rearrangement joins TRBV7-2 to TRBJ1-1; D is uncertain. Germline V gene sequence: CDR1 SGHTA, CDR2 FQGNSA. V was shortened by 2 bases and J by 3 bases, with 13 bases between the two germline ends. The CDR3 sequence is 15 residues long. The CDR3 sequence is CASSLMQAGDTEAFF. Here the CDR3 DNA reads TGTGCCAGCAGCTTAATGCAGGCAGGCGACACTGAAGCTTTCTTT.

The chain employs TRBV4-3 and TRBJ1-5, with no clear D. The ends were cut back, 0 bases at V and 0 bases at J, with 3 bases in the middle. The CDR3 loop spans 14 amino acids. Germline lookup yields CDR1 LGHNA and CDR2 YSLEER. The CDR3 reads CASSQDFSNQPQHF. The CDR3 DNA reads as TGCGCCAGCAGCCAAGACTTTAGCAATCAGCCCCAGCATTTT.

The table lists this clone with a count of one. This rearrangement joins TRBV5-5 to TRBJ1-1; TRBD1 aligns across 10 bases. The CDR3 is 15 residues long. Looked up from germline, CDR1 is SGHKS and CDR2 is YYEKEE (reference sequence). V lost 7 bases, J lost 4 bases, and 10 bases stayed unmatched. The CDR3 nucleotides read TGTGCCAGCGGTCAACCGGGACAGGGGCGCACTGAAGCTTTCTTT. It specifies CASGQPGQGRTEAFF.

In nucleotides, the CDR3 is TGTGCCAGCAGTCTAAGGCCCGCCGGAAATGAGCAGTTCTTC. Protein product: CASSLRPAGNEQFF. J is TRBJ2-1 and V is TRBV6-4, with no clear D. This CDR3 is 14 amino acids long. In germline, CDR1 is MRHNA, CDR2 SNTAGT. Trimming left V 5 bases short and J 7 bases short, with 15 bases between.

The chain is built from TRBV12-3 or TRBV12-4 and TRBJ2-7; D unresolved. V was cut by 6 bases and J by 0 bases, with 9 bases left in between. CDR3 length equals 13 residues. The CDR3: CASSPHSSYEQYF. The CDR3, as DNA: TGTGCCAGCAGCCCCCACAGCTCCTACGAGCAGTACTTC.

This chain links TRBV11-2 with TRBJ1-3, with a possible D match to TRBD1 (5 bases). Deletions cut 5 bases from V and 0 bases from J, with 14 bases between. The CDR3 spans 16 residues. Per the germline V gene, CDR1 is SGHAT and CDR2 is FQNNGV. CDR3 DNA sequence: TGTGCCAGCAGCCGAACGCGGGGACCCTCTGGAAACACCATATATTTT. Protein product: CASSRTRGPSGNTIYF.

The chain joins TRBV5-1 to TRBJ1-6; 7 positions match TRBD1. The CDR3 has 14 residues. CDR1 and CDR2 (germline): SGHRS, YFSETQ. V was pared by 3 bases and J by 7 bases, with 4 bases of the junction left unmatched. In DNA, the CDR3 is TGCGCCAGCAGCTCCGGACAGGCGAATTCACCCCTCCACTTT. Protein sequence: CASSSGQANSPLHF.

The chain links TRBV5-1 to TRBJ2-5, with a possible D match to TRBD2 (5 bases). There are 13 residues in the CDR3. V was cut by 5 bases and J by 4 bases, with 12 bases left in between. Looked up from germline, CDR1 is SGHRS and CDR2 is YFSETQ. For the CDR3, the DNA is TGCGCCAGCAGTTCCGAGGGCGCAGAGACCCAGTACTTC. Protein product: CASSSEGAETQYF.

The chain uses TRBV19 and TRBJ1-1, with no clear D. Germline CDR1 LNHDA, CDR2 SQIVND (reference sequence). Trimming took off 0 bases at V and 1 base at J, with 3 bases between the two ends. This CDR3 spans 13 amino acids. CDR3 sequence reads: CASSIEANTEAFF. CDR3 DNA sequence: TGTGCCAGTAGTATAGAGGCGAACACTGAAGCTTTCTTT.

This clone was observed once. The CDR3 loop is CASSHGGTNTGELFF. CDR3 nucleotide sequence: TGTGCCAGCAGCCATGGGGGGACGAACACCGGGGAGCTGTTTTTT. The chain links TRBV3-1 (or the pseudogene TRBV3-2) to TRBJ2-2, with D possibly being TRBD2 (6 bases). V lost 3 bases and J 0 bases, leaving 8 bases between the germline ends. Germline CDR1 reads LGHDT; CDR2 reads YNNKEL (reference sequence). The CDR3 loop spans 15 amino acids.

This chain connects TRBV7-6 to TRBJ1-4; D may be TRBD1 (5 bases). Germline assignment: CDR1 SGHVS and CDR2 FNYEAQ. V was trimmed by 5 bases and J by 7 bases, leaving 17 bases between them. The CDR3 is made up of 15 amino acids. The CDR3 sequence is CASSPPGGRGEKLFF. The CDR3 DNA reads as TGTGCCAGCAGCCCGCCGGGAGGGAGGGGTGAAAAACTGTTTTTT.

The V call is TRBV5-1, the J call TRBJ2-2; maybe TRBD2 (7 bases). V lost 4 bases and J 3 bases, leaving 13 bases between the germline ends. The length of the CDR3 is 15 residues. CDR1 SGHRS and CDR2 YFSETQ come from the germline V gene. The CDR3 region has the DNA TGCGCCAGCAGCCCGAGGGGGAGGGACACCGGGGAGCTGTTTTTT. Translating gives CASSPRGRDTGELFF.

The V gene is TRBV27, the J gene TRBJ2-3; D gene ambiguous. Between the trimmed V and J ends, which lost 8 bases and 0 bases, there was a span of 9 bases. CDR3 size: 13 residues. Germline lookup yields CDR1 MNHEY and CDR2 SMNVEV (reference sequence). For the CDR3, the DNA is TGTGCCAGCGCCCTGGACAGCACAGATACGCAGTATTTT. This codes for CASALDSTDTQYF.

The gene calls are TRBV19 and TRBJ2-2, with 11 bases aligning to TRBD2. Germline V CDR1 and CDR2: LNHDA, SQIVND (reference sequence). This CDR3 contains 16 residues. Losses at the gene ends were 5 bases for V and 5 bases for J; bases not matched to a gene: 7. The CDR3 nucleotides read TGTGCCAGTAGTGGTATAGCGGGAGGGGGAACCGGGGAGCTGTTTTTT. Residues: CASSGIAGGGTGELFF.

This clone occurred once. The chain is built from TRBV4-3 and TRBJ1-6; D perhaps matches TRBD1 (5 bases). The CDR3 sequence is 16 residues long. Germline V gene sequence: CDR1 LGHNA, CDR2 YSLEER. V was pared by 1 base and J by 4 bases, with 11 bases between. This CDR3 is CASSQGATEYNSPLHF. In DNA form, the CDR3 reads TGCGCCAGCAGCCAAGGAGCGACAGAGTATAATTCACCCCTCCACTTT.

The chain is built from TRBV15 and TRBJ2-3; 7 bases are a match to TRBD1. The CDR3 extends over 16 amino acids. CDR1 and CDR2 (germline): LNHNV, YYDKDF (reference sequence). The trim removed 5 bases at V and 3 bases at J, leaving 11 bases unmatched. DNA for the CDR3: TGTGCCACCAGCCACCGCGCACAGGGGTGGACAGATACGCAGTATTTT. This gives the protein CATSHRAQGWTDTQYF.

This clone has a handful of counts. The chain is built from TRBV6-2 or TRBV6-3 and TRBJ2-7, with D possibly being TRBD1 (5 bases). The germline V gene encodes CDR1 MNHEY and CDR2 SVGEGT. V lost 0 bases and J 2 bases, leaving 17 bases between the germline ends. There are 17 residues in the CDR3. The CDR3 DNA is TGTGCCAGCAGTTACTCGTGGTCGTCCAGGGCAACCTACGAGCAGTACTTC. Translating gives CASSYSWSSRATYEQYF.

This clone came up a few times. V usage is TRBV19 and J usage is TRBJ1-5; D gene uncertain. Germline lookup yields CDR1 LNHDA and CDR2 SQIVND (reference sequence). The CDR3 length is 13 residues. V lost 6 bases to trimming and J lost 0 bases, with 6 bases between them. CDR3: CASRGYSNQPQHF. CDR3 bases: TGTGCCAGTAGGGGATATAGCAATCAGCCCCAGCATTTT.

V is TRBV6-4 and J is TRBJ2-3; 7 positions agree with TRBD1. V trimming: 10 bases; J trimming: 0 bases; junction bases outside the gene matches: 13. The germline CDR1 and CDR2 sequences are MRHNA and SNTAGT. The CDR3 totals 16 residues. CDR3 nucleotides: TGTGCCACCGCGGATACCGGGACAGATAGCACAGATACGCAGTATTTT. Residues: CATADTGTDSTDTQYF.

This clone is a singleton in its sample. The chain uses TRBV27 and TRBJ1-2; D might be TRBD1 (5 bases). The CDR3 contains 15 residues. Trimming took 5 bases from V and 1 from J, leaving 14 bases between them. The germline gives CDR1 MNHEY, CDR2 SMNVEV (reference sequence). CDR3 sequence: CASSDQGAINYGYTF. CDR3 nucleotides: TGTGCCAGCAGTGACCAGGGAGCTATTAACTATGGCTACACCTTC.

This clone was seen only once. J is TRBJ1-4 and V is TRBV10-3; a weak D match, TRBD1 (6 bases). CDR3 length: 15 amino acids. CDR1 is ENHRY and CDR2 is SYGVKD in the germline V gene. Trimming removed 2 bases at V and 5 bases at J, with 12 bases between. The CDR3 region is CAISEGRGTNEKLFF. As DNA, the CDR3 is TGTGCCATCAGTGAGGGAAGGGGGACGAATGAAAAACTGTTTTTT.

The chain is built from TRBV19 and TRBJ1-2; perhaps TRBD1 as D (5 bases). Germline CDR1 LNHDA, CDR2 SQIVND (reference sequence). Between the trimmed V and J ends, which lost 0 bases and 8 bases, there was a span of 22 bases. This CDR3 is 17 amino acids long. CDR3 sequence: CASSIDGARDYPAGYTF. CDR3 nucleotide sequence: TGTGCCAGTAGTATAGATGGAGCGAGGGACTACCCGGCCGGCTACACCTTC.

The chain uses TRBV7-7 and TRBJ2-2; D might be TRBD1 (8 bases). Germline assignment: CDR1 SSHAT and CDR2 FNYEAQ (reference sequence). The CDR3 contains 15 residues. The V and J ends lost 3 bases and 5 bases respectively, with 13 bases between them. The CDR3 sequence is CASSLDREGTGELFF. The CDR3 nucleotides read TGTGCCAGCAGCTTGGACAGGGAGGGGACCGGGGAGCTGTTTTTT.

The chain uses TRBV27 and TRBJ1-3, with 11 bases identical to TRBD1. Per the germline V gene, CDR1 is MNHEY and CDR2 is SMNVEV (reference sequence). The CDR3 consists of 15 residues. V lost 5 bases, J lost 4 bases, and 4 bases stayed unmatched. The CDR3 bases are TGTGCCAGCAGTCCAGGACAGGGGGCGGGAAACACCATATATTTT. Protein product: CASSPGQGAGNTIYF.

The rearrangement links TRBV3-1 (or the pseudogene TRBV3-2) to TRBJ1-3, with D unclear. The V end lost 0 bases, the J end lost 3 bases, and 6 bases lay between the germline ends. CDR1 and CDR2 from the germline V gene are LGHDT and YNNKEL (reference sequence). CDR3 length equals 14 residues. CDR3 residues: CASSQESVGNTIYF. The CDR3 bases are TGTGCCAGCAGCCAAGAATCCGTTGGAAACACCATATATTTT.

This rearrangement joins TRBV11-2 to TRBJ2-1, with a weak D call TRBD1 (6 bases). The V end lost 1 base, the J end lost 2 bases, and 9 bases lay between the germline ends. In germline, CDR1 is SGHAT, CDR2 FQNNGV. This CDR3 is built from 15 residues. CDR3 sequence: CASSLVGQTYNEQFF. Written as DNA, the CDR3 is TGTGCCAGCAGCTTAGTGGGACAAACCTACAATGAGCAGTTCTTC.